Sequencing of this T cell receptor (beta chain) was carried out in a study of CD8 T cells in Susac syndrome. The sequenced target, TCR beta, came from blood CD8+ and CD4+ T cells. Study-wide results and limits: It was acknowledged by the study that relatively few individuals were included in its TCR sequencing and HLA analysis.

The V and J ends lost 2 bases and 4 bases respectively, with 4 bases between them. The CDR3 consists of 12 residues. Germline CDR1 is MNHEY and CDR2 is SMNVEV (reference sequence). About this clonotype: Its antigen is not known.

After extraction with the RNeasy kit, about 0.45 to 1 ug of the RNA was reverse transcribed using random hexamers. TCRdb re-called the immunoSEQ multiplex PCR reads with MiXCR, one entry per CDR3 protein. The sample holds about 130,000 distinct CDR3 sequences, more than 90% seen once. The gene calls are TRBV27 and TRBJ2-3; D remains unclear. The specimen sequenced was CD4+ T cells from PBMCs. The TCR was taken from a human donor in good health. In DNA, the CDR3 is TGTGCCAGCAGTTTACCGGCAGATACGCAGTATTTT. Its translation: CASSLPADTQYF.